This TCR beta chain was identified in a study of blood T cell repertoires in COVID-19. Study in general: Sites across the United States, Italy and Spain contributed samples from acute and convalescent COVID-19. T cells, B-cell-depleted T cells, or PBMCs supplied cDNA or gDNA.

Unmatched junction bases numbered 0, after V lost 1 base and J lost 6 bases. The CDR3 runs 14 residues. The germline CDR1 and CDR2 sequences are LGHDT and YNNKEL (reference sequence). In the original analysis: Nucleated cell counts were estimated from reference gene primer amplification. The data were produced by immunoSEQ multiplex PCR, yet TCRdb's version contains in-frame clones alone and is incomplete. V and J calls and clone size are those listed in that table; D and trimming were worked out from the DNA. The sample consists of 30,000 to 35,000 clones, approximately 91% of them appearing once. What was sequenced was peripheral blood. The V and J genes are TRBV3-1 (or the pseudogene TRBV3-2) and TRBJ1-6; TRBD1 matches at 7 bases. This clonotype originated in a human donor with active COVID-19. The donor label of this sample is uncertain. DNA of the CDR3: TGTGCCAGCAGCCAAGGACAGGGTAATTCACCCCTCCACTTT. It is translated as CASSQGQGNSPLHF.